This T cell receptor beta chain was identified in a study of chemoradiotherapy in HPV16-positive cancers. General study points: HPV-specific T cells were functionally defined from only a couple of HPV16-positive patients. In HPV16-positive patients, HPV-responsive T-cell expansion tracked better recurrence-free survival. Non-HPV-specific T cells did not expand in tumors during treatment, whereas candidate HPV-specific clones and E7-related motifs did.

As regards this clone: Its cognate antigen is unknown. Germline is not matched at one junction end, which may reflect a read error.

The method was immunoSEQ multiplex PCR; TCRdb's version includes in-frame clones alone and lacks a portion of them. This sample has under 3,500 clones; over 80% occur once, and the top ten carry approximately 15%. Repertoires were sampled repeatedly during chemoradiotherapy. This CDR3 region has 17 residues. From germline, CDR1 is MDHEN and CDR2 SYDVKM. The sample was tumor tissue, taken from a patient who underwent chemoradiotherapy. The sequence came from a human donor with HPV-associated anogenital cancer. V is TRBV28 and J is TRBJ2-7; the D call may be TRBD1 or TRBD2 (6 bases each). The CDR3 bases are TGTGCCAGCAGTTCCCAAAAACTGCTACGACAGGCACGTTGGAGGGACTTC. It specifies CASSSQKLLRQARWRDF. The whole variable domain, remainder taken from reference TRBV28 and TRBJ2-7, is DVKVTQSSRYLVKRTGEKVFLECVQDMDHENMFWYRQDPGLGLRLIYFSYDVKMKEKGDIPEGYSVSREKKERFSLILESASTNQTSMYLCASSSQKLLRQARWRDFGPGTRLTVT.